Detailed here is one T cell receptor beta chain. The use of a sample-barcoded 5' primer and a J-beta primer mix characterized a second PCR of about 7 to 12 cycles. Each CDR3 protein gets one entry after TCRdb re-called the 5' RACE reads with MiXCR. The repertoire has approximately 900,000 distinct CDR3 sequences, roughly 52% of them found once; the top ten carry roughly an eighth. The CDR3 loop spans 15 amino acids. Trimming at V came to 3 bases and at J to 6 bases, leaving 7 bases not matched to a gene. Germline loops: CDR1 MDHEN, CDR2 SYDVKM. The sample is drawn from a study of blood T cells in healthy people across ages.

The TCR sequence derives from a man aged 25 to 40 in good health. Sequencing was carried out using blood. The chain combines TRBV28 with TRBJ2-4, with 8 bases fitting TRBD1. The CDR3 DNA reads TGTGCCAGCAGTTTCCGTGGACAGGGTGGAAACATTCAGTACTTC. Its translation is CASSFRGQGGNIQYF.